Described below is a single T cell receptor beta chain sequence and its context. It was with 60 Vbeta and 13 Jbeta primers that the PCR ran. The data were produced by immunoSEQ multiplex PCR, yet TCRdb's version contains in-frame clones alone and is incomplete. The sample yields under 200,000 clones, roughly 79% seen once. This sample was taken from a study of cytomegalovirus exposure and HLA in healthy donors. Study overall: There were about 86 million unique TCRs (from HLA-typed donors) in an early data release.

There are 16 residues in the CDR3. Unmatched junction bases numbered 13, after V lost 5 bases and J lost 4 bases. Germline CDR1 reads SGHTA; CDR2 reads FQGTGA. This TCR was recovered from a male donor in good health and CMV-seropositive. What was sequenced was PBMCs. This chain links TRBV7-3 with TRBJ2-5, with 7 nucleotides matching TRBD1. The CDR3 coding sequence is TGTGCCAGCAGCCCTAACCCGGGACAGATTGGAGAGACCCAGTACTTC. Residues: CASSPNPGQIGETQYF.